Here is one T cell receptor (beta chain) with its context. This specimen comes from a study of blood T cell repertoires in COVID-19. Losses at the gene ends were 0 bases for V and 5 bases for J; bases not matched to a gene: 6. Germline assignment: CDR1 SGDLS and CDR2 YYNGEE. CDR3 length: 15 residues. Libraries were prepared by immunoSEQ multiplex PCR; TCRdb keeps only in-frame clonotypes and omits some of them. The sample lists 350,000 to 500,000 clones; around nine tenths were seen once. V and J are TRBV9 and TRBJ1-2; TRBD1 agrees at 8 bases. The sequence was obtained from a woman younger than 35 who had been exposed to COVID-19. The sample taken for sequencing was PBMCs or T cells enriched from blood (not recorded which). CDR3 in amino acids: CASSVAAQGVYGYTF. As DNA, the CDR3 is TGTGCCAGCAGCGTAGCTGCACAGGGGGTGTATGGCTACACCTTC.